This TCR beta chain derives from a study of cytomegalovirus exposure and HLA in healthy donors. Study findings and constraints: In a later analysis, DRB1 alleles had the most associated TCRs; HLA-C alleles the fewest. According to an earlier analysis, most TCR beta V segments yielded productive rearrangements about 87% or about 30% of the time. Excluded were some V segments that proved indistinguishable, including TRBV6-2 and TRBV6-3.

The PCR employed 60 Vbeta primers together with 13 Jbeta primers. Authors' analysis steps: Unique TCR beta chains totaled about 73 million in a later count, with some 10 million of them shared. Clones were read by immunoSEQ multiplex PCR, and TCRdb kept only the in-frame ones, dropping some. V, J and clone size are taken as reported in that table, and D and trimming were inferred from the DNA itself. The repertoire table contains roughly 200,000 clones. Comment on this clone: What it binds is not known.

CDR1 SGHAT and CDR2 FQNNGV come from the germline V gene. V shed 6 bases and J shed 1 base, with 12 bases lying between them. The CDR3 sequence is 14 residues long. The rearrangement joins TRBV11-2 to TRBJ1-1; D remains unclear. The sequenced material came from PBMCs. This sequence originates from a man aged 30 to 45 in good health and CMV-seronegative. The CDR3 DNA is TGTGCCAGCAGTCCGACAAACCAGAACACTGAAGCTTTCTTT. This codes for CASSPTNQNTEAFF.